The next 25 T cell receptor beta chains were all read from a single sample in a study of T cell responses to AZD1222 COVID-19 vaccine. Sequencing was performed with immunoSEQ multiplex PCR; in TCRdb, only in-frame clones are kept and a portion is missing. The profile shows about 59,000 clones, 85% to 90% of them singletons. The starting material was peripheral blood, obtained 28 days after the second AZD1222 dose. All receptors derive from an adult who received the AZD1222 COVID-19 vaccine.

With respect to this clone: One end of the junction fails to match germline, which may point to a read error. This sequence joins TRBV7-7 and TRBJ2-4; D may be TRBD1 (5 bases). Germline V lookup: CDR1 SSHAT, CDR2 FNYEAQ (reference sequence). The CDR3 spans 16 residues. CDR3 nucleotides: TGTGCTAGCAGCCCATCGACAGTTCTAGCCAAAAACATTCAGTACTTC. Its translation: CASSPSTVLAKNIQYF. The entire variable domain, with the rest obtained from reference TRBV7-7 and TRBJ2-4, is as follows: GAGVSQSPRYKVTKRGQDVTLRCDPISSHATLYWYQQALGQGPEFLTYFNYEAQPDKSGLPSDRFSAERPEGSISTLTIQRTEQRDSAMYRCASSPSTVLAKNIQYFGAGTRLSVL.

This rearrangement joins TRBV13 to TRBJ2-7, with D possibly called TRBD1 or TRBD2 (5 bases each). The germline CDR1 and CDR2 sequences are PRHDT and FYEKMQ (reference sequence). The CDR3 loop spans 15 amino acids. V was clipped by 5 bases and J by 0 bases, with 14 bases between them. CDR3 region: CASSARDRLSYEQYF. The CDR3 DNA is TGTGCCAGCAGCGCCCGGGACCGACTCTCCTACGAGCAGTACTTC. The full variable domain, its missing parts supplied by reference TRBV13 and TRBJ2-7, is AAGVIQSPRHLIKEKRETATLKCYPIPRHDTVYWYQQGPGQDPQFLISFYEKMQSDKGSIPDRFSAQQFSDYHSELNMSSLELGDSALYFCASSARDRLSYEQYFGPGTRLTVT.

Remarks on this clone: At the DNA level, this CDR3 is encoded by other sequences in the same sample as well. The genes are TRBV6-5 and TRBJ1-1; possible D gene TRBD1, 6 bases. The CDR3 has 14 amino acids. Germline values: CDR1 MNHEY, CDR2 SVGAGI. With 6 bases removed from V and 0 bases from J, the gap between germline ends came to 11 bases. The CDR3 bases are TGTGCCAGCAGCAAACAGGGTATGAACACTGAAGCTTTCTTT. It codes for CASSKQGMNTEAFF.

This clone showed up just once. V usage is TRBV3-1 (or the pseudogene TRBV3-2) and J usage is TRBJ2-2, with D unresolved. The CDR3 has 17 amino acids. Trimming left V 0 bases short and J 3 bases short, with 14 bases between. Germline CDR1 LGHDT, CDR2 YNNKEL (reference sequence). This CDR3 is CASSQELTATDTGELFF. DNA for the CDR3: TGTGCCAGCAGCCAAGAACTTACGGCCACGGACACCGGGGAGCTGTTTTTT.

CDR3 residues: CASSRGSGGPRGAYEQYF. Written as DNA, the CDR3 is TGCGCCAGCAGCCGTGGAAGCGGGGGGCCCAGGGGGGCCTACGAGCAGTACTTC. The J gene is TRBJ2-7, the V gene TRBV5-1; 9 nucleotides line up with TRBD2. With 4 bases clipped from V and 2 bases from J, the junction kept 16 bases outside the gene matches. Germline values: CDR1 SGHRS, CDR2 YFSETQ. The CDR3 length is 18 residues.

The chain is built from TRBV7-2 and TRBJ2-5, with D hard to call. V was shortened by 1 base and J by 1 base, with 10 bases between the two germline ends. CDR1 is SGHTA, CDR2 FQGNSA, per germline. The CDR3 contains 15 residues. The CDR3 bases are TGTGCCAGCAGCTTAGGATCCACCCCCCAAGAGACCCAGTACTTC. Its translation is CASSLGSTPQETQYF.

The rearrangement joins TRBV4-1 to TRBJ2-7; TRBD2 aligns across 12 bases. The CDR3 sequence is 15 residues long. The germline V gene encodes CDR1 MGHRA and CDR2 YSYEKL. J was trimmed by 2 bases and V by 1 base; bases with no gene match: 0. The CDR3 reads CASSQGLAGAYEQYF. CDR3 DNA sequence: TGCGCCAGCAGCCAAGGACTAGCGGGGGCCTACGAGCAGTACTTC.

The gene calls are TRBV9 and TRBJ1-3; the D is unclear. The CDR3 has 15 residues. CDR1 SGDLS and CDR2 YYNGEE come from the germline V gene. V gave up 0 bases and J gave up 2 bases, with 9 bases separating them. CDR3 DNA: TGTGCCAGCAGCGTAGGGATAGGGCCTGGAAACACCATATATTTT. Translating it yields CASSVGIGPGNTIYF.

This clone has a single count. The chain uses TRBV5-1 and TRBJ2-5, with 12 bases fitting TRBD1. Germline V gives CDR1 SGHRS, CDR2 YFSETQ. The CDR3 spans 15 residues. V lost 4 bases, J lost 4 bases, and 5 bases stayed unmatched. The CDR3 bases are TGCGCCAGCAGCACGGGACAGGGGGCGCGAGAGACCCAGTACTTC. Amino acids: CASSTGQGARETQYF.

The rearrangement uses TRBV6-5 and TRBJ2-7, with TRBD1 matching 7 bases. V gave up 3 bases and J gave up 5 bases; unmatched junction bases: 4. Germline-derived CDR1 and CDR2 are MNHEY and SVGAGI. There are 13 residues in the CDR3. DNA of the CDR3: TGTGCCAGCAGTTATACAGGGGTGGACGAGCAGTACTTC. Its protein is CASSYTGVDEQYF.

This clone showed up just once. CDR3 region: CASTGTGLNTGELFF. CDR3 nucleotide sequence: TGTGCCAGCACAGGGACAGGGTTGAACACCGGGGAGCTGTTTTTT. The V and J genes are TRBV28 and TRBJ2-2; TRBD1 aligns across 9 bases. This CDR3 is 15 amino acids long. Germline V gene sequence: CDR1 MDHEN, CDR2 SYDVKM. The ends lost 7 bases at V and 1 base at J; junction bases unmatched: 4. Based on the CDR3 plus reference TRBV28 and TRBJ2-2, the full variable domain is DVKVTQSSRYLVKRTGEKVFLECVQDMDHENMFWYRQDPGLGLRLIYFSYDVKMKEKGDIPEGYSVSREKKERFSLILESASTNQTSMYLCASTGTGLNTGELFFGEGSRLTVL.

The rearrangement links TRBV6-1 to TRBJ1-2, with D perhaps TRBD1 (5 bases). This CDR3 is built from 12 residues. Per germline, CDR1 MNHNS and CDR2 SASEGT. V was trimmed by 1 base and J by 8 bases, leaving 8 bases between them. DNA for the CDR3: TGTGCCAGCAGTGAAGTTGAGGGGGGCTACACCTTC. Translated: CASSEVEGGYTF.

This clone has only one observation. This chain uses TRBV5-4 with TRBJ2-7; 8 positions match TRBD2. The CDR3 has 14 amino acids. J was trimmed by 5 bases and V by 0 bases; bases with no gene match: 4. The germline V gene encodes CDR1 SGHNT and CDR2 YYREEE (reference sequence). For the CDR3, the DNA is TGTGCCAGCAGCTTGGACGGGAGGGCCCACGAGCAGTACTTC. It encodes CASSLDGRAHEQYF.

This clone is a singleton in its sample. The CDR3 bases are TGTGCCTGGAGGCTGCCGAATAGCTACGAGCAGTACTTC. It is translated as CAWRLPNSYEQYF. The chain links TRBV30 to TRBJ2-7; D remains unclear. The CDR3 is 13 amino acids. V lost 3 bases and J 3 bases, leaving 12 bases between the germline ends. From germline, CDR1 is GTSNPN and CDR2 SVGIG (reference sequence).

The sample holds one count of this clone. The rearrangement uses TRBV10-1 and TRBJ1-6, with D uncertain. V was trimmed by 2 bases and J by 10 bases, leaving 12 bases between them. This CDR3 region has 14 residues. Germline CDR1 WNHNN, CDR2 SYGVQD (reference sequence). The CDR3, as DNA: TGCGCCAGCAGTGAGGGGGTAACACGGTCACCCCTCCACTTT. Amino acid sequence: CASSEGVTRSPLHF.

The chain joins TRBV28 to TRBJ1-5, with 12 bases fitting TRBD1. Germline lookup yields CDR1 MDHEN and CDR2 SYDVKM. V dropped 6 bases and J dropped 1; count of bases not matched to a gene: 19. The CDR3 has 21 amino acids. The CDR3 DNA is TGTGCCAGCAGCTCTAACCCCGGGACAGGGGGCGCGAGGCGAAGCAATCAGCCCCAGCATTTT. Translating gives CASSSNPGTGGARRSNQPQHF.

The chain couples TRBV19 to TRBJ1-3; the match to TRBD1 covers 9 bases. V shed 8 bases and J 3 bases; nucleotides not matched to a gene: 5. Germline loops: CDR1 LNHDA, CDR2 SQIVND (reference sequence). This CDR3 comprises 14 residues. For the CDR3, the DNA is TGTGCCAGTGGAGAGACAGGGGGTGGAAACACCATATATTTT. Translated: CASGETGGGNTIYF.

This chain uses TRBV27 with TRBJ2-7; D gene ambiguous. V lost 5 bases to trimming and J lost 9 bases, with 14 bases between them. CDR1 and CDR2 from the germline V gene are MNHEY and SMNVEV (reference sequence). The CDR3 consists of 12 residues. The CDR3 sequence is CASSPNVGPQYF. Written as DNA, the CDR3 is TGTGCCAGCAGTCCCAACGTTGGGCCGCAGTACTTC.

The V call is TRBV6-4, the J call TRBJ2-1, with 10 bases identical to TRBD2. Germline CDR1 is MRHNA and CDR2 is SNTAGT. Trimming at V came to 7 bases and at J to 5 bases, leaving 14 bases not matched to a gene. This CDR3 spans 17 amino acids. The CDR3 protein is CASTNQLAGHHHNEQFF. CDR3 nucleotides: TGTGCCAGCACCAATCAACTAGCGGGGCACCACCACAATGAGCAGTTCTTC.

V and J are TRBV7-8 and TRBJ2-6, with D possibly being TRBD1 (6 bases). The CDR3 extends over 18 amino acids. Trimming stripped 5 bases from V and 0 bases from J, with 17 bases between. CDR1 SGHVS and CDR2 FQNEAQ come from the germline V gene. The CDR3 DNA follows: TGTGCCAGCAGCCTCATTAATACAGGGTCCTCTGGGGCCAACGTCCTGACTTTC. This gives the protein CASSLINTGSSGANVLTF. Looking up the rest from reference TRBV7-8 and TRBJ2-6 gives the full variable domain: GAGVSQSPRYKVAKRGQDVALRCDPISGHVSLFWYQQALGQGPEFLTYFQNEAQLDKSGLPSDRFFAERPEGSVSTLKIQRTQQEDSAVYLCASSLINTGSSGANVLTFGAGSRLTVL.

The J gene is TRBJ2-7, the V gene TRBV7-6, with 11 bases matching TRBD2. The CDR3 is made up of 17 amino acids. CDR1 SGHVS and CDR2 FNYEAQ come from the germline V gene. V dropped 1 base and J dropped 0; count of bases not matched to a gene: 5. The CDR3: CASSLGGLAVSSYEQYF. In DNA form, the CDR3 reads TGTGCCAGCAGCTTAGGGGGACTAGCGGTGAGCTCCTACGAGCAGTACTTC.

The genes are TRBV28 and TRBJ1-4; TRBD1 matches at 7 bases. Trimming cost V 10 bases and J 7 bases; bases outside gene matches: 6. The CDR3 spans 12 residues. CDR1 and CDR2 (germline): MDHEN, SYDVKM. DNA for the CDR3: TGTGCCACGACAGGGTTGGCTGAAAAACTGTTTTTT. Residues: CATTGLAEKLFF.

This clone was observed a single time. The genes are TRBV20-1 and TRBJ2-5, with no clear D. V was clipped by 3 bases and J by 5 bases, with 7 bases between them. The CDR3 consists of 11 residues. Germline V gene lookup returns CDR1 DFQATT and CDR2 SNEGSKA (reference sequence). The CDR3 is CSARGSETQYF. CDR3 nucleotide sequence: TGCAGTGCTAGGGGCTCGGAGACCCAGTACTTC.

The gene calls are TRBV14 and TRBJ1-1; D call uncertain. The CDR3 runs to 13 residues. Trimming shortened V by 5 bases and J by 4 bases, and 11 bases separated the two germline ends. CDR1 is SGHDN and CDR2 is FVKESK in the germline V gene. CDR3: CASSRDRVTEAFF. The CDR3 DNA reads TGTGCCAGCAGCAGGGATCGGGTCACTGAAGCTTTCTTT.

V gene TRBV14 combines with J gene TRBJ2-1; no clear D gene. The CDR3 has 16 residues. V lost 6 bases and J 3 bases, leaving 18 bases between the germline ends. Germline values: CDR1 SGHDN, CDR2 FVKESK. The CDR3 is CASSQKGPSVYNEQFF. CDR3 coding DNA: TGTGCCAGCAGTCAAAAGGGCCCCTCCGTCTACAATGAGCAGTTCTTC.